The 25 T cell receptor beta chains given below trace back to one sample, sequenced in a study of monozygotic twins with inflammatory bowel disease. TCRdb derives one entry per CDR3 protein from the 5' RACE reads, leaving out DNA. The listing records over 110,000 distinct CDR3 sequences. The sequenced material came from blood. These receptors all stem from a human donor with ulcerative colitis or Crohn's disease, or a healthy co-twin of an affected twin (not recorded which).

This chain links TRBV10-3 with TRBJ1-6; TCRdb's D call, TRBD1, is unchecked because there is no DNA. CDR3 length: 15 amino acids. CDR1 ENHRY and CDR2 SYGVKD come from the germline V gene. This CDR3 is CAIRGTGVNNSPLHF.

The V call is TRBV12-3 or TRBV12-4, the J call TRBJ1-6. The CDR3 is made up of 12 amino acids. CDR3 region: CASSLQSSPLHF.

The V and J genes are TRBV2 and TRBJ2-3. Germline CDR1 is SNHLY and CDR2 is FYNNEI. This CDR3 is built from 13 residues. The CDR3 protein is CASSEFGTDTQYF.

CDR3 in amino acids: CASSQTQWVSNQPQHF. The chain joins TRBV4-1 to TRBJ1-5. The germline V gene has CDR1 MGHRA and CDR2 YSYEKL. This CDR3 is built from 16 residues.

This chain links TRBV20-1 with TRBJ2-7; absent DNA, TCRdb's TRBD2 call cannot be checked. Germline values: CDR1 DFQATT, CDR2 SNEGSKA (reference sequence). This CDR3 has 14 residues. CDR3 loop: CSAGLAGGSYEQYF.

The V gene is TRBV7-6, the J gene TRBJ2-7; the D call of TRBD1 rests on TCRdb alone, since no DNA is present to check it. In germline, CDR1 is SGHVS, CDR2 FNYEAQ. This CDR3 is built from 17 residues. The CDR3 reads CASSDRRQGAVLYEQYF.

The V and J genes are TRBV25-1 and TRBJ1-1; TCRdb lists TRBD1, though no DNA is available to test this call. CDR3 size: 18 residues. Germline V CDR1 and CDR2: MGHDK, SYGVNS. This chain's CDR3 is CASSELRGPDRGYTEAFF.

This chain connects TRBV5-1 to TRBJ2-7; the TCRdb call, TRBD1, lacks DNA for checking. This CDR3 has 14 amino acids. From germline, CDR1 is SGHRS and CDR2 YFSETQ. CDR3 sequence: CASSLLGGNYEQYF.

The rearrangement links TRBV5-1 to TRBJ1-6; TCRdb gives TRBD1 as the D gene, but with no DNA this cannot be confirmed. This CDR3 is 15 amino acids long. The germline gives CDR1 SGHRS, CDR2 YFSETQ. CDR3 region: CASTAGASYNSPLHF.

The rearrangement joins TRBV5-1 to TRBJ1-3. The CDR3 loop spans 14 amino acids. Germline V CDR1 and CDR2: SGHRS, YFSETQ. The CDR3 here is CASSNGLSGNTIYF.

This sequence joins TRBV7-2 and TRBJ2-1; TCRdb names TRBD2, which stays unverified in the absence of DNA. In germline, CDR1 is SGHTA, CDR2 FQGNSA. This CDR3 is built from 12 residues. CDR3 sequence: CASSLQESQQFF.

The chain employs TRBV7-2 and TRBJ2-7; without DNA, the TCRdb call of TRBD1 cannot be checked. The germline V gene encodes CDR1 SGHTA and CDR2 FQGNSA. The CDR3 sequence is 15 residues long. Here the CDR3 reads CASSRSGTENYEQYF.

The chain uses TRBV12-3 or TRBV12-4 and TRBJ2-3; checking the TCRdb D call of TRBD2 is not possible without DNA. CDR3 size: 15 residues. CDR3 protein: CASSPIAGGTDTQYF.

This rearrangement joins TRBV18 to TRBJ2-1; TCRdb returns TRBD2, unconfirmable since there is no DNA. The germline gives CDR1 KGHSH, CDR2 LQKENI. The CDR3 length is 15 residues. The CDR3 spells CASSPRLAGPNEQFF.

This chain links TRBV4-1 with TRBJ2-3; TCRdb proposes TRBD2, but this gene call is untestable without DNA. Germline V gene lookup returns CDR1 MGHRA and CDR2 YSYEKL. This CDR3 comprises 15 residues. Here the CDR3 reads CASSQRAGNTDTQYF.

The genes are TRBV4-2 and TRBJ2-7. Per the germline V gene, CDR1 is LGHNA and CDR2 is YNFKEQ. The CDR3 loop spans 13 amino acids. This CDR3 is CASSQGSSYEQYF.

The chain employs TRBV6-1 and TRBJ1-5; the TCRdb D gene call, TRBD1, has no DNA to confirm it. Germline CDR1 MNHNS, CDR2 SASEGT. CDR3 length: 15 residues. The CDR3 loop reads CASSRTGGKNQPQHF.

This chain joins TRBV20-1 and TRBJ1-5; without DNA, the TCRdb call of TRBD1 cannot be checked. There are 15 residues in the CDR3. Germline-derived CDR1 and CDR2 are DFQATT and SNEGSKA (reference sequence). The CDR3 sequence is CSARKPGGGNQPQHF.

The chain joins TRBV4-3 to TRBJ2-7; lacking DNA, the TRBD2 call made by TCRdb goes unchecked. CDR1 and CDR2 (germline): LGHNA, YSLEER. This CDR3 has 15 residues. CDR3 residues: CASSQVLLAGDEQYF.

The J gene is TRBJ1-6, the V gene TRBV20-1. This CDR3 has 12 amino acids. Germline values: CDR1 DFQATT, CDR2 SNEGSKA (reference sequence). The CDR3 sequence is CSARAAGVPLHF.

This chain connects TRBV28 to TRBJ1-6; the D call from TCRdb, TRBD1, cannot be confirmed without DNA. The CDR3 covers 12 residues. Germline V CDR1 and CDR2: MDHEN, SYDVKM. The CDR3: CASTLPRGPLHF.

The chain links TRBV5-4 to TRBJ2-7; the TRBD2 assignment by TCRdb is unverifiable without DNA. CDR3 length: 15 amino acids. Germline V gene lookup returns CDR1 SGHNT and CDR2 YYREEE (reference sequence). The CDR3 here is CASSGGGGSGYEQYF.

The chain links TRBV18 to TRBJ1-1. The CDR3 runs 16 residues. Germline V gene lookup returns CDR1 KGHSH and CDR2 LQKENI. The chain's CDR3 is CASSPPGRNMNTEAFF.

The chain links TRBV29-1 to TRBJ2-5. The CDR3 totals 12 residues. Looked up from germline, CDR1 is SQVTM and CDR2 is ANQGSEA. The CDR3 is CSVERYQETQYF.

V gene TRBV5-1 combines with J gene TRBJ2-5. The germline V gene encodes CDR1 SGHRS and CDR2 YFSETQ. The CDR3 has 15 amino acids. CDR3 protein: CASQLGVSKPKTQYF.